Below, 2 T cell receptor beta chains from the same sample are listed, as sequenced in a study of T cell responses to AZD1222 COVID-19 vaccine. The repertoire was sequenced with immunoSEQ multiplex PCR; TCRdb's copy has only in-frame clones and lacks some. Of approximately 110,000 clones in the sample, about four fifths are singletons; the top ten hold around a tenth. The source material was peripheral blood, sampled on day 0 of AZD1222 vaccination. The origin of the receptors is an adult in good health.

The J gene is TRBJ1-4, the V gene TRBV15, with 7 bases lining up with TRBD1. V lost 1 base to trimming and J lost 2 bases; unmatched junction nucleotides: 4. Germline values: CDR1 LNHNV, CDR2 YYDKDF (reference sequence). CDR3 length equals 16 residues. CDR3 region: CATSRVKGQTNEKLFF. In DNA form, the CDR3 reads TGTGCCACCAGCAGAGTAAAGGGACAGACTAATGAAAAACTGTTTTTT.

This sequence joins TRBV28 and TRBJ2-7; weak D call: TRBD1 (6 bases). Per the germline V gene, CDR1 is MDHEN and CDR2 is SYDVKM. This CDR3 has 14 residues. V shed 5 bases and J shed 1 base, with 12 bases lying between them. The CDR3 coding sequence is TGTGCCAGCAGTACGGGACACCCTTCCTACGAGCAGTACTTC. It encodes CASSTGHPSYEQYF.